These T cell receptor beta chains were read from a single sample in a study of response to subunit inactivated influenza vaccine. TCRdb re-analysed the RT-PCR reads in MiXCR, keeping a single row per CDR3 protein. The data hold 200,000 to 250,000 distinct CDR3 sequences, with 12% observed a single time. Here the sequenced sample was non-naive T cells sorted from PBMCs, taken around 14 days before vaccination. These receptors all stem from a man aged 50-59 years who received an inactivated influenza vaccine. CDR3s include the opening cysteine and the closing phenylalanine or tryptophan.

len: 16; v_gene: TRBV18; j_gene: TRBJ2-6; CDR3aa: CASSPPNLSGANVLTF
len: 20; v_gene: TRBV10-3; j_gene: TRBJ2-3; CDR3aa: CAISEPSPDRPYAATDTQYF
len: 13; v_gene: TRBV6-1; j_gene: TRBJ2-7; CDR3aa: CASSEGRYYEQYF
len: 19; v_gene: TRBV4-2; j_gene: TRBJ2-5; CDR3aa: CASSPLTGGYGASQETQYF
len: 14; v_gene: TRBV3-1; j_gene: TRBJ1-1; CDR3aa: CASSPSPGQGVAFF
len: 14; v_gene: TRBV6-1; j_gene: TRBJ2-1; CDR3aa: CASIPGGSRGEQFF
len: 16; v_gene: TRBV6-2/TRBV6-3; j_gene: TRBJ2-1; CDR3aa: CASSPPAQSSYNEQFF
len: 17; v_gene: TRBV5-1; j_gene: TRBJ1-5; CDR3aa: CASSLGTDALGNQPQHF
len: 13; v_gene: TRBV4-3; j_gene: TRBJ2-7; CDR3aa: CASSHSQGSEQYF
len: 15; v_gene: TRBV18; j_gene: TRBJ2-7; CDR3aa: CASSDPSGGSYEQYF
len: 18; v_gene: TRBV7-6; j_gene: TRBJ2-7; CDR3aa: CASSSVTRDYGIAYEQYF
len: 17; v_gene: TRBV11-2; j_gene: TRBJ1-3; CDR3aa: CASSFVSHPDPGNTIYF
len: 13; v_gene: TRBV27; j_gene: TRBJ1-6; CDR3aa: CASSFPSNSPLHF
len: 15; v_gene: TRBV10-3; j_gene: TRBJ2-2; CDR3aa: CAISETGQNTGELFF
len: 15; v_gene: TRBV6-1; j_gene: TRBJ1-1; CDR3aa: CAGGRQGAMNTEAFF
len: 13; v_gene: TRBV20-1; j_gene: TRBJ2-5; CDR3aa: CSARKGQGETQYF